This T cell receptor beta chain emerged from a study of T cell responses to AZD1222 COVID-19 vaccine. The CDR3 runs 14 residues. With 6 bases removed from V and 6 bases from J, the gap between germline ends came to 18 bases. Germline V gene lookup returns CDR1 MNHEY and CDR2 SVGAGI. TCRdb keeps only in-frame clones here, not all; method: immunoSEQ multiplex PCR. The repertoire has about 130,000 clones, roughly 85% of them found once; the top ten carry over 15%. The chain joins TRBV6-5 to TRBJ2-7; D may be TRBD1 or TRBD2 (5 bases each). This sequence was found in an adult in good health. Material: peripheral blood, obtained on day 0 of MenACWY control vaccination. The CDR3 DNA reads as TGTGCCAGCAGCAGCCGGGACCCCAGGGTCGAGCAGTACTTC. Translated: CASSSRDPRVEQYF.